This passage covers 10 T cell receptor beta chains from one sample sequenced in a study of response to subunit inactivated influenza vaccine. Via MiXCR, TCRdb re-called the RT-PCR reads, giving one row per CDR3 protein. The table has 610,000 or so distinct CDR3 sequences, 12% to 15% seen once. This specimen consisted of PBMCs from blood, obtained 12 days after vaccination. These receptors all stem from a man in his fifties or sixties who received an inactivated influenza vaccine.

This clonotype has more than one count but fewer than ten. The chain has TRBV27 and TRBJ1-1; D perhaps matches TRBD1 (5 bases). From germline, CDR1 is MNHEY and CDR2 SMNVEV (reference sequence). V lost 6 bases, J lost 10 bases, and 21 bases lay in between. The CDR3 extends over 14 amino acids. The CDR3 here is CASRVFFERDPAFF. In DNA form, the CDR3 reads TGTGCCAGCAGGGTCTTTTTTGAGCGGGACCCAGCTTTCTTT.

In this sample, this clonotype turned up a few times. This chain links TRBV3-1 with TRBJ2-3, with D possibly being TRBD1 or TRBD2 (5 bases each). V was trimmed by 0 bases and J by 0 bases, leaving 10 bases between them. The CDR3 extends over 16 amino acids. Per the germline V gene, CDR1 is LGHDT and CDR2 is YNNKEL (reference sequence). CDR3 protein: CASSQEGLASTDTQYF. For the CDR3, the DNA is TGTGCCAGCAGCCAAGAGGGGCTAGCTAGCACAGATACGCAGTATTTT.

V usage is TRBV29-1 and J usage is TRBJ2-1; 7 bases line up with TRBD1. The CDR3 is made up of 13 amino acids. V lost 7 bases to trimming and J lost 3 bases; unmatched junction nucleotides: 6. Germline lookup yields CDR1 SQVTM and CDR2 ANQGSEA. CDR3 residues: CSGRGLGYNEQFF. The CDR3 nucleotides are TGCAGCGGAAGGGGGCTGGGCTACAATGAGCAGTTCTTC.

The sample holds a few counts of this clonotype. V usage is TRBV7-9 and J usage is TRBJ1-1, with D maybe TRBD1 (5 bases). CDR1 SEHNR and CDR2 FQNEAQ come from the germline V gene (reference sequence). This CDR3 spans 13 amino acids. Between the trimmed V and J ends, which lost 7 bases and 3 bases, there was a span of 12 bases. The CDR3 DNA reads as TGTGCCAGCACTGGGGGTTCTGACACTGAAGCTTTCTTT. The encoded protein is CASTGGSDTEAFF.

This clonotype has a handful of counts. The J gene is TRBJ1-2, the V gene TRBV24-1; D is undetermined. V was pared by 2 bases and J by 2 bases, with 5 bases between. This CDR3 spans 13 amino acids. Germline V gives CDR1 KGHDR, CDR2 SFDVKD. For the CDR3, the DNA is TGTGCCACCAGTGATTCCGCGAACTATGGCTACACCTTC. Translated, it gives CATSDSANYGYTF.

In its sample, this clonotype was seen a few times. This sequence joins TRBV6-5 and TRBJ1-2; D gene ambiguous. V lost 3 bases, J lost 3 bases, and 8 bases lay in between. The CDR3 is 13 residues long. Germline V gene lookup returns CDR1 MNHEY and CDR2 SVGAGI. In DNA form, the CDR3 reads TGTGCCAGCAGTTATCGGGAGCACTATGGCTACACCTTC. It encodes CASSYREHYGYTF.

A few counts support this clonotype. V is TRBV7-9 and J is TRBJ2-1, with TRBD1 as a possible D gene (5 bases). The CDR3 runs to 15 residues. V lost 3 bases and J 2 bases, leaving 11 bases between the germline ends. Germline CDR1 reads SEHNR; CDR2 reads FQNEAQ (reference sequence). The CDR3 DNA reads TGTGCCAGCAGCTTCTACAGGACCCCCTACAATGAGCAGTTCTTC. Protein: CASSFYRTPYNEQFF.

The V call is TRBV15, the J call TRBJ2-7, with 8 bases that match TRBD2. V lost 0 bases, J lost 6 bases, and 7 bases stayed unmatched. Germline V CDR1 and CDR2: LNHNV, YYDKDF (reference sequence). The CDR3 covers 15 residues. The CDR3 region is CATSRDREGFGEQYF. The DNA for the CDR3 is TGTGCCACCAGCAGAGATCGGGAGGGGTTCGGCGAGCAGTACTTC.

This clonotype was recorded a few times. The chain has TRBV10-3 and TRBJ2-1; either TRBD1 or TRBD2 may supply D (5 bases each). This CDR3 has 15 residues. The germline gives CDR1 ENHRY, CDR2 SYGVKD. The germline V and J ends were trimmed by 7 bases and 3 bases, with 16 bases remaining between them. The CDR3, as DNA: TGTGCCATCAAAAGGGACGGACGGCTCTACAATGAGCAGTTCTTC. It is translated as CAIKRDGRLYNEQFF.

In this sample, this clonotype turned up a few times. The chain links TRBV4-3 to TRBJ2-1; TRBD2 matches 7 bases. This CDR3 has 15 amino acids. Germline V gene sequence: CDR1 LGHNA, CDR2 YSLEER. J lost 4 bases, V lost 4 bases, and 7 bases had no gene match. The CDR3 region is CASSRGLGPYNEQFF. The CDR3 DNA reads as TGCGCCAGCAGCCGAGGACTAGGTCCTTACAATGAGCAGTTCTTC.